The 6 T cell receptor beta chains in this list originate from one sample, sequenced in a study of blood T cell repertoires in COVID-19. Sequencing used immunoSEQ multiplex PCR; TCRdb keeps in-frame clones, though not all of them. The data contain around 70,000 clones, over 85% of them singletons. Sequenced: peripheral blood. These receptors were collected from a man in his fifties with acute or convalescent COVID-19.

The J gene is TRBJ2-2, the V gene TRBV6-5, with 7 bases identical to TRBD2. The CDR3 has 15 residues. The J segment lost 4 bases and the V segment lost 7 bases, leaving 9 bases of the junction unmatched. From germline, CDR1 is MNHEY and CDR2 SVGAGI. The DNA of the CDR3 is TGTGCCAGCAACGGGGGGAGGGCTAGCACCGGGGAGCTGTTTTTT. Protein sequence: CASNGGRASTGELFF.

CDR3 coding DNA: TGTGCCCAGACCAGGGGACAAATCTCCTACGAGCAGTACGTC. Translated, it gives CAQTRGQISYEQYV. V gene TRBV6-5 combines with J gene TRBJ2-7; D is perhaps TRBD1 (6 bases). The CDR3 contains 14 residues. From germline, CDR1 is MNHEY and CDR2 SVGAGI. Trimming removed 11 bases at V and 0 bases at J, with 17 bases between.

The chain employs TRBV19 and TRBJ2-7, with TRBD1 identical over 9 bases. Germline values: CDR1 LNHDA, CDR2 SQIVND (reference sequence). This CDR3 is built from 16 residues. Losses at the gene ends were 9 bases for V and 2 bases for J; bases not matched to a gene: 14. DNA for the CDR3: TGTGCCAGCACTCACAGGGGGCGTTCGGAGACCTACGAGCAGTACGTC. This gives the protein CASTHRGRSETYEQYV.

The chain links TRBV20-1 to TRBJ2-3; weak D call: TRBD2 (6 bases). V gave up 3 bases and J gave up 3 bases, with 19 bases separating them. The CDR3 is 16 amino acids. The germline V gene has CDR1 DFQATT and CDR2 SNEGSKA (reference sequence). The CDR3 bases are TGCAGTGCTAGTCCGTTGTGGGGCGGGGTTACAGATACGCAGTATTTT. Its translation: CSASPLWGGVTDTQYF.

The J gene is TRBJ1-2, the V gene TRBV6-5; D perhaps matches TRBD1 (6 bases). This CDR3 is 14 amino acids long. V lost 7 bases and J lost 10, with 22 bases in between. The V gene's germline CDR1 is MNHEY and CDR2 SVGAGI. In DNA, the CDR3 is TGTGCCAGCACTCCCTTGGACAGAGTTTGGGACTACACCTTC. Translating gives CASTPLDRVWDYTF.

The rearrangement joins TRBV30 to TRBJ1-3; 7 bases are a match to TRBD1. Germline lookup yields CDR1 GTSNPN and CDR2 SVGIG (reference sequence). CDR3 length: 13 residues. The junction had 4 bases not matched to a gene; V was cut back by 2 bases and J by 6 bases. In DNA, the CDR3 is TGTGCCTGGAGTCTAGGGGGCGAAAACACCATATATTTT. As protein: CAWSLGGENTIYF.